Listed below are T cell receptor beta chains from one sample, sequenced in a study of T cells after yellow fever vaccination. TCRdb ran MiXCR on the 5' RACE reads and lists one entry per CDR3 protein. The table records under 400,000 distinct CDR3 sequences, approximately 13% of them present only once. The input for sequencing was CD4+ T cells sorted from PBMCs, taken 15 days after the yellow fever booster vaccination. All receptors come from a man younger than 30 who received the YFV17D yellow fever vaccine. Each CDR3 is given with its conserved first and last residue. A row's size may be missing; if present it is once, few, many or a size class.

clone_size: once
j_call: TRBJ2-7
v_call: TRBV19
cdr3_aa: CASSGQVFAYEQYF

clone_size: -
j_call: TRBJ2-7
v_call: TRBV2
cdr3_aa: CASSVGLGQYF

clone_size: few
j_call: TRBJ1-3
v_call: TRBV7-2
cdr3_aa: CASSTRDRGTGNTIYF

clone_size: -
j_call: TRBJ1-1
v_call: TRBV7-2
cdr3_aa: CASSPRGRPTEAFF

clone_size: few
j_call: TRBJ1-3
v_call: TRBV18
cdr3_aa: CASSPQAGTGARNTIYF

clone_size: few
j_call: TRBJ1-1
v_call: TRBV6-5
cdr3_aa: CASSYHVKGARAFF

clone_size: few
j_call: TRBJ1-2
v_call: TRBV11-2
cdr3_aa: CASSPTRAYGYTF

clone_size: few
j_call: TRBJ1-1
v_call: TRBV6-2/TRBV6-3
cdr3_aa: CASSRDRGRQAFF

clone_size: many
j_call: TRBJ1-3
v_call: TRBV3-1
cdr3_aa: CASSQGAGNTIYF

clone_size: few
j_call: TRBJ2-3
v_call: TRBV10-3
cdr3_aa: CAISAPPQLTDTQYF

clone_size: -
j_call: TRBJ2-5
v_call: TRBV18
cdr3_aa: CASSPQRGDQETQYF

clone_size: many
j_call: TRBJ1-5
v_call: TRBV6-1
cdr3_aa: CASSESTRSNQPQHF

clone_size: -
j_call: TRBJ2-1
v_call: TRBV18
cdr3_aa: CASSPQTNNEQFF

clone_size: many
j_call: TRBJ1-2
v_call: TRBV4-3
cdr3_aa: CASSQEVAYGYTF

clone_size: many
j_call: TRBJ2-1
v_call: TRBV12-3/TRBV12-4
cdr3_aa: CASSPRGGSGGTYNEQFF

clone_size: -
j_call: TRBJ2-7
v_call: TRBV5-1
cdr3_aa: CASSLRDRALVRYEQYF

clone_size: few
j_call: TRBJ1-3
v_call: TRBV12-3/TRBV12-4
cdr3_aa: CASSSSRGNTIYF

clone_size: few
j_call: TRBJ2-7
v_call: TRBV7-3
cdr3_aa: CASSFSGGSSYEQYF

clone_size: -
j_call: TRBJ1-2
v_call: TRBV12-3/TRBV12-4
cdr3_aa: CASSLEWGRSEGYTF

clone_size: few
j_call: TRBJ2-1
v_call: TRBV5-1
cdr3_aa: CASSWAGLSGDEQFF

clone_size: -
j_call: TRBJ2-5
v_call: TRBV12-3/TRBV12-4
cdr3_aa: CASSLDAYQYF

clone_size: -
j_call: TRBJ1-4
v_call: TRBV6-2/TRBV6-3
cdr3_aa: CASSDPGTGGEKLFF

clone_size: many
j_call: TRBJ2-7
v_call: TRBV4-3
cdr3_aa: CASSMQKGGREQYF

clone_size: -
j_call: TRBJ1-2
v_call: TRBV4-3
cdr3_aa: CASSQRATGASYTF

clone_size: many
j_call: TRBJ2-1
v_call: TRBV4-2
cdr3_aa: CASSQLDTHNEQFF

clone_size: many
j_call: TRBJ1-5
v_call: TRBV12-3/TRBV12-4
cdr3_aa: CASSFRQGDGQPQHF

clone_size: -
j_call: TRBJ2-7
v_call: TRBV5-1
cdr3_aa: CASSDSQGVSYEQYF

clone_size: few
j_call: TRBJ2-5
v_call: TRBV10-3
cdr3_aa: CAISGAGGGRETQYF

clone_size: -
j_call: TRBJ2-4
v_call: TRBV19
cdr3_aa: CASSIDRLKNIQYF

clone_size: few
j_call: TRBJ2-4
v_call: TRBV4-2
cdr3_aa: CASSLVGVSAKNIQYF

clone_size: -
j_call: TRBJ1-5
v_call: TRBV18
cdr3_aa: CASQGVGNQPQHF

clone_size: few
j_call: TRBJ2-5
v_call: TRBV10-1
cdr3_aa: CASSPGQGRSETQYF

clone_size: -
j_call: TRBJ2-7
v_call: TRBV18
cdr3_aa: CASSRSSSDEQYF

clone_size: -
j_call: TRBJ1-2
v_call: TRBV9
cdr3_aa: CASRGAGGAHGYTF

clone_size: few
j_call: TRBJ2-2
v_call: TRBV7-9
cdr3_aa: CASSPMAGITGELFF

clone_size: many
j_call: TRBJ1-6
v_call: TRBV4-2
cdr3_aa: CASSQDFGAQNSPLHF

clone_size: many
j_call: TRBJ1-1
v_call: TRBV6-5
cdr3_aa: CASSFHDRGEAFF

clone_size: -
j_call: TRBJ1-6
v_call: TRBV6-4
cdr3_aa: CASSDGGYGSPLHF

clone_size: few
j_call: TRBJ1-2
v_call: TRBV6-5
cdr3_aa: CASSYSGGLNYGYTF

clone_size: -
j_call: TRBJ1-1
v_call: TRBV6-1
cdr3_aa: CATLEAGQNTEAFF

clone_size: -
j_call: TRBJ2-1
v_call: TRBV5-1
cdr3_aa: CASMFQTGAYNEQFF

clone_size: -
j_call: TRBJ1-6
v_call: TRBV7-2
cdr3_aa: CASSFGLQYNSPLHF